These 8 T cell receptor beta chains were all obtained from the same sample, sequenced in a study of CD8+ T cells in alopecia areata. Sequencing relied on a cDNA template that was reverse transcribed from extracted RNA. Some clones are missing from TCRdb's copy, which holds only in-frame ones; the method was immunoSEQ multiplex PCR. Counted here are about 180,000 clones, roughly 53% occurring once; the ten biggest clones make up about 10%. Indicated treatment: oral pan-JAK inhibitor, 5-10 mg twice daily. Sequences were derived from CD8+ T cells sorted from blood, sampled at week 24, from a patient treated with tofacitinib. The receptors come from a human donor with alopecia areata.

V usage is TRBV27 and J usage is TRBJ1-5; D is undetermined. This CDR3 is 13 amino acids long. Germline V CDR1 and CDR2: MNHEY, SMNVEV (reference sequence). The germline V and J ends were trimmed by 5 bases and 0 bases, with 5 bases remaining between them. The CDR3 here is CASSVNSNQPQHF. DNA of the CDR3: TGTGCCAGCAGTGTCAATAGCAATCAGCCCCAGCATTTT.

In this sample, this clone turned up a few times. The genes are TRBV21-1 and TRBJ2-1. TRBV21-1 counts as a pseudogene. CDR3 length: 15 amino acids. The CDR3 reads CASSPQGGTTNEQFF. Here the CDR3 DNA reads TGTGCCAGCAGCCCCCAAGGAGGGACAACAAATGAGCAGTTCTTC.

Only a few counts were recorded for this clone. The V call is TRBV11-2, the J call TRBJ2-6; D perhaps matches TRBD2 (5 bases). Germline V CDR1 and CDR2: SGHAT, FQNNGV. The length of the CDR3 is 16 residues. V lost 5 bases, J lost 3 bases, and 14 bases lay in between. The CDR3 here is CASSPARANGANVLTF. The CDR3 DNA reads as TGTGCCAGCAGCCCCGCGAGGGCTAATGGGGCCAACGTCCTGACTTTC.

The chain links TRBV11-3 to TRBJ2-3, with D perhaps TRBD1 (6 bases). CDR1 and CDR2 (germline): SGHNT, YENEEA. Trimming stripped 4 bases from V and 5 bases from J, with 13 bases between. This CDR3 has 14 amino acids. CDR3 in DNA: TGTGCCAGCAGCTCTGGGCTACAGGGAGATACGCAGTATTTT. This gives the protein CASSSGLQGDTQYF.

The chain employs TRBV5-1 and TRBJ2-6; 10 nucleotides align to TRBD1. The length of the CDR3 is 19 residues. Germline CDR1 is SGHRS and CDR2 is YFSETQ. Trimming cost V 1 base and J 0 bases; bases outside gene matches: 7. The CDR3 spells CASSLPRGTGVSGANVLTF. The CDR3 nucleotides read TGCGCCAGCAGCTTGCCTCGTGGGACAGGGGTCTCTGGGGCCAACGTCCTGACTTTC.

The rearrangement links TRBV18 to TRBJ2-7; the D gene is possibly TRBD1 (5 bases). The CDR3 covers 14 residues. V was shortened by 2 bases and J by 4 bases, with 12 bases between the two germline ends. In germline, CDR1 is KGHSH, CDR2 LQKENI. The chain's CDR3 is CASSPGAKGYEQYF. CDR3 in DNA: TGTGCCAGCTCACCAGGGGCCAAAGGTTACGAGCAGTACTTC.

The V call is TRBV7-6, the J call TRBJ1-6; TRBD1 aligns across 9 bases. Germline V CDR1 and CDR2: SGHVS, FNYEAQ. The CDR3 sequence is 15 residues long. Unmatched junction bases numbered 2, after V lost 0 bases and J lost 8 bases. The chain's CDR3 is CASSLAQGAHSPLHF. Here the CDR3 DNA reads TGTGCCAGCAGCTTAGCACAGGGGGCACATTCACCCCTCCACTTT.

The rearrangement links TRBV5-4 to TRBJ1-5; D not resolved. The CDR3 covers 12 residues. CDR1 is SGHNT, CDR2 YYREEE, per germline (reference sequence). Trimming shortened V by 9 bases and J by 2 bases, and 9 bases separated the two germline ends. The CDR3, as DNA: TGTGCCATGAGTATGGGCAATCAGCCCCAGCATTTT. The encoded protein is CAMSMGNQPQHF.